This T cell receptor (beta chain) appears in the sequencing data of a study of T-cell memory formation after mild COVID-19. Findings of the study overall: Pre-infection memory harbored some responding clones, suggesting cross-reactive memory joined. While clones contracting from day 15 to 85 were balanced between CD4 and CD8, later expanders leaned CD4+. Of the contracting clones, CD4+ ones lay mainly in CM and EM, and CD8+ ones in EMRA.

After 5'RACE with constant-segment primers, TCR alpha and TCR beta cDNA libraries carrying sample barcodes and UMIs were obtained. TCRdb recomputed calls from the 5' RACE reads with MiXCR, one row per CDR3 protein. The data show approximately 340,000 distinct CDR3 sequences, about a sixth seen once. From germline, CDR1 is MNHEY and CDR2 SVGAGI. This CDR3 comprises 15 residues. Trimming pared 2 bases from V and 4 bases from J, leaving 15 bases between. As for this clonotype: Its antigen is unidentified.

The origin of this receptor is a man aged 18 to 35 who had mild COVID-19 (a few samples of this study predate the infection). Cell type and time point are not known. The chain is built from TRBV6-5 and TRBJ2-7, with a tentative D call TRBD1 (5 bases). The specimen was PBMCs or a T cell subset sorted from them (not recorded which). The DNA for the CDR3 is TGTGCCAGCAGTTACAGGGGTGGCAGAGAATACGAGCAGTACTTC. Translated: CASSYRGGREYEQYF.